The 27 T cell receptor beta chains below all came from one sample that was sequenced in a study of blood T cell repertoires in COVID-19 (dated by TCRdb to between 2020 and 2021). To prepare the library, the immunoSEQ multiplex PCR assay was applied. The clones in this table, taken by TCRdb from immuneACCESS, are in-frame only. Not every clone is retained; where verified, under half of the shortfall comes from an unresolved V gene, and the cause of the rest is unknown. The sample has approximately 340,000 clones on record, 65% to 85% of them singletons. The leading ten clones occupy 2.5% to 3% of the sample. Sequencing was done on a sample of peripheral blood. The receptors come from a man younger than 40 with active or convalescent COVID-19.

This clone has just a few counts. The chain uses TRBV9 and TRBJ2-2; TRBD1 matches at 8 bases. Germline CDR1 is SGDLS and CDR2 is YYNGEE. The CDR3 is 17 residues long. Germline trimming cut 4 bases from V and 7 bases from J; bases unmatched to any gene: 15. The CDR3 bases are TGTGCCAGCAGCCCGCTCCGTCCAGGGGGCAATCTCGGGGAGCTGTTTTTT. This translates into CASSPLRPGGNLGELFF.

The chain combines TRBV7-9 with TRBJ1-2; D remains unclear. V lost 5 bases to trimming and J lost 3 bases, with 10 bases between them. The CDR3 extends over 13 amino acids. Germline CDR1 is SEHNR and CDR2 is FQNEAQ (reference sequence). CDR3 nucleotides: TGTGCCAGCAGCAAATTGATAGACTATGGCTACACCTTC. This sequence encodes CASSKLIDYGYTF.

V is TRBV7-2 and J is TRBJ2-4; TRBD1 matches 7 bases. CDR3 length: 14 amino acids. J lost 1 base, V lost 5 bases, and 2 bases had no gene match. CDR1 and CDR2 from the germline V gene are SGHTA and FQGNSA. The CDR3, as DNA: TGTGCCAGCAGCCTACAGGGGGCCAAAAACATTCAGTACTTC. Its translation is CASSLQGAKNIQYF. Variable domain in full (rest from reference TRBV7-2 and TRBJ2-4): GAGVSQSPSNKVTEKGKDVELRCDPISGHTALYWYRQSLGQGLEFLIYFQGNSAPDKSGLPSDRFSAERTGGSVSTLTIQRTQQEDSAVYLCASSLQGAKNIQYFGAGTRLSVL.

V gene TRBV19 combines with J gene TRBJ1-5; D call uncertain. CDR1 and CDR2 (germline): LNHDA, SQIVND (reference sequence). Trimming took off 4 bases at V and 9 bases at J, with 7 bases between the two ends. This CDR3 is built from 11 residues. CDR3 coding DNA: TGTGCCAGTAGTACCCGAGGGCCCCAGCATTTT. Amino acids: CASSTRGPQHF.

The J gene is TRBJ2-7, the V gene TRBV6-1, with D possibly being TRBD1 (5 bases). CDR3 size: 17 residues. Germline V CDR1 and CDR2: MNHNS, SASEGT. With 4 bases removed from V and 5 bases from J, the gap between germline ends came to 24 bases. The CDR3 loop reads CASSAHTLQAYLDEQYF. The CDR3 coding sequence is TGTGCCAGCAGTGCCCACACCCTACAGGCTTACCTCGACGAGCAGTACTTC.

The chain joins TRBV2 to TRBJ1-1; 7 positions agree with TRBD1. V was pared by 4 bases and J by 0 bases, with 2 bases of the junction left unmatched. Per the germline V gene, CDR1 is SNHLY and CDR2 is FYNNEI. CDR3 size: 14 residues. For the CDR3, the DNA is TGTGCCAGCAGTGGACAGGGTATGAACACTGAAGCTTTCTTT. Translating gives CASSGQGMNTEAFF.

The chain employs TRBV25-1 and TRBJ2-3, with a possible D match to TRBD1 (6 bases). This CDR3 has 15 residues. CDR1 is MGHDK, CDR2 SYGVNS, per germline. V lost 5 bases, J lost 1 base, and 13 bases lay in between. The CDR3, as DNA: TGTGCCAGCAGTTCACAGGGTCTAGGCACAGATACGCAGTATTTT. It translates to CASSSQGLGTDTQYF.

The V gene is TRBV28, the J gene TRBJ2-2; possibly TRBD2 for D (6 bases). Per the germline V gene, CDR1 is MDHEN and CDR2 is SYDVKM. The CDR3 has 14 amino acids. The V gene lost 6 bases and the J gene lost 1 base, with 9 bases spanning the gap. The CDR3 DNA follows: TGTGCCAGCAGACCCGGGGGGAACACCGGGGAGCTGTTTTTT. Translated, it gives CASRPGGNTGELFF.

This chain connects TRBV28 to TRBJ1-3; tentative D call: TRBD1 (5 bases). The CDR3 has 16 residues. Trimming shortened V by 10 bases and J by 3 bases, and 22 bases separated the two germline ends. The germline CDR1 and CDR2 sequences are MDHEN and SYDVKM. The CDR3 DNA follows: TGTGCCATCGGGGGTCGACAGCCCAGCCGTGGAAACACCATATATTTT. This sequence encodes CAIGGRQPSRGNTIYF.

The chain recombines TRBV5-4 with TRBJ1-2; D might be TRBD1 (5 bases). The CDR3 is made up of 14 amino acids. The V gene lost 0 bases and the J gene lost 5 bases, with 11 bases spanning the gap. CDR1 is SGHNT, CDR2 YYREEE, per germline (reference sequence). Here the CDR3 reads CASSLERGGYGYTF. In nucleotides, the CDR3 is TGTGCCAGCAGCTTGGAGAGGGGAGGGTATGGCTACACCTTC.

This sequence joins TRBV6-6 and TRBJ2-7; 7 positions match TRBD1. Germline trimming cut 5 bases from V and 2 bases from J; bases unmatched to any gene: 9. This CDR3 spans 15 amino acids. CDR1 and CDR2 from the germline V gene are MNHNY and SVGAGI (reference sequence). The CDR3 is CASSRPDRAPYEQYF. The CDR3 DNA follows: TGTGCCAGCAGTCGCCCCGACAGGGCGCCCTACGAGCAGTACTTC.

The chain uses TRBV6-5 and TRBJ2-7, with 9 bases matching TRBD1. The CDR3 is 13 amino acids. CDR1 MNHEY and CDR2 SVGAGI come from the germline V gene. Trimming cost V 8 bases and J 5 bases; bases outside gene matches: 7. CDR3 protein: CASVRTGVDEQYF. The CDR3 DNA follows: TGTGCCAGCGTAAGGACAGGGGTCGACGAGCAGTACTTC.

This clone came up a few times. This chain connects TRBV3-1 (or the pseudogene TRBV3-2) to TRBJ2-4, with unresolved D. CDR1 and CDR2 from the germline V gene are LGHDT and YNNKEL (reference sequence). This CDR3 has 14 amino acids. V gave up 0 bases and J gave up 9 bases, with 12 bases separating them. As DNA, the CDR3 is TGTGCCAGCAGCCAAGAGGCTCGATCGGGCATTCAGTACTTC. This codes for CASSQEARSGIQYF.

This clone has a handful of counts. The V call is TRBV27, the J call TRBJ2-1; TRBD2 might be the D (6 bases). The V gene lost 0 bases and the J gene lost 12 bases, with 18 bases spanning the gap. The CDR3 runs 15 residues. Germline V CDR1 and CDR2: MNHEY, SMNVEV (reference sequence). This chain's CDR3 is CASSLSGGRRNGQFF. The CDR3 region has the DNA TGTGCCAGCAGTTTATCGGGGGGTCGGAGGAACGGGCAGTTCTTC.

CDR3 residues: CASSSPGRHSGNTIYF. The CDR3, as DNA: TGTGCCAGCAGCTCCCCCGGCAGGCACTCTGGAAACACCATATATTTT. The chain carries TRBV7-9 and TRBJ1-3; unclear D gene. V was clipped by 4 bases and J by 0 bases, with 13 bases between them. This CDR3 comprises 16 residues. Germline loops: CDR1 SEHNR, CDR2 FQNEAQ (reference sequence).

At least ten counts were recorded for this clone. The chain carries TRBV4-2 and TRBJ1-5; a possible D gene is TRBD1 (5 bases). This CDR3 has 16 residues. Per germline, CDR1 LGHNA and CDR2 YNFKEQ. V was trimmed by 0 bases and J by 5 bases, leaving 14 bases between them. The CDR3 DNA follows: TGTGCCAGCAGCCAAGATTGGGCAGGGATTGATCAGCCCCAGCATTTT. Translated, it gives CASSQDWAGIDQPQHF.

The chain links TRBV19 to TRBJ1-5; 11 positions match TRBD1. The germline CDR1 and CDR2 sequences are LNHDA and SQIVND (reference sequence). The V gene end was trimmed by 5 bases and the J gene end by 2 bases; junction bases not matched to a gene: 11. This CDR3 has 18 residues. CDR3 protein: CASSSRGQGASGNQPQHF. Written as DNA, the CDR3 is TGTGCCAGTAGTTCCCGCGGACAGGGGGCATCTGGCAATCAGCCCCAGCATTTT.

The genes are TRBV7-6 and TRBJ1-1, with D possibly matching TRBD1 (5 bases). The CDR3 length is 15 residues. Trimming removed 5 bases at V and 2 bases at J, with 15 bases between. The germline CDR1 and CDR2 sequences are SGHVS and FNYEAQ. CDR3 nucleotide sequence: TGTGCCAGCAGCAGAAGGCAGGGTTCTAACACTGAAGCTTTCTTT. This translates into CASSRRQGSNTEAFF.

The count of this clone is one. The chain has TRBV29-1 and TRBJ2-1, with TRBD2 matching 10 bases. The CDR3 sequence is 15 residues long. Per the germline V gene, CDR1 is SQVTM and CDR2 is ANQGSEA. Trimming at V came to 7 bases and at J to 5 bases, leaving 11 bases not matched to a gene. The DNA of the CDR3 is TGCAGCGCTGCCCTGGTACTAGCGGGACACAATGAGCAGTTCTTC. Protein: CSAALVLAGHNEQFF.

J is TRBJ2-3 and V is TRBV7-3; 10 nucleotides match TRBD1. Germline V gene sequence: CDR1 SGHTA, CDR2 FQGTGA. The CDR3 consists of 14 residues. After removal of 3 bases from V and 6 bases from J, the junction contained 3 bases not matched to a gene. The CDR3 DNA reads TGTGCCAGCAGCTTCGGGACAGGGGCCGATACGCAGTATTTT. Its translation is CASSFGTGADTQYF.

The V and J genes are TRBV7-8 and TRBJ1-1; D unclear. This CDR3 region has 14 residues. CDR1 and CDR2 from the germline V gene are SGHVS and FQNEAQ. Between the trimmed V and J ends, which lost 0 bases and 6 bases, there was a span of 11 bases. The CDR3 here is CASSLAQLGAEAFF. The CDR3 DNA reads TGTGCCAGCAGCTTAGCGCAGTTGGGAGCTGAAGCTTTCTTT.

The chain has TRBV5-4 and TRBJ2-7, with TRBD1 matching 7 bases. This CDR3 region has 13 residues. CDR1 SGHNT and CDR2 YYREEE come from the germline V gene (reference sequence). J lost 4 bases, V lost 4 bases, and 5 bases had no gene match. CDR3 sequence: CASSKTGEYEQYF. The CDR3 nucleotides are TGTGCCAGCAGCAAAACAGGGGAATACGAGCAGTACTTC.

The chain recombines TRBV7-2 with TRBJ2-2; the D gene is possibly TRBD1 (5 bases). The CDR3 is 16 amino acids. The germline V gene encodes CDR1 SGHTA and CDR2 FQGNSA. Trimming took 5 bases from V and 1 from J, leaving 14 bases between them. CDR3 coding DNA: TGTGCCAGCAGCCCCCGAAGTACAGGGAACACCGGGGAGCTGTTTTTT. This codes for CASSPRSTGNTGELFF.

The V and J genes are TRBV28 and TRBJ2-7, with TRBD2 identical over 9 bases. This CDR3 contains 14 residues. In germline, CDR1 is MDHEN, CDR2 SYDVKM. Trimming cost V 6 bases and J 3 bases; bases outside gene matches: 6. CDR3 sequence (DNA): TGTGCCAGCAGCCGGACTAGCGCGAACTACGAGCAGTACTTC. It encodes CASSRTSANYEQYF.

This clone was counted between two and nine times. The rearrangement links TRBV19 to TRBJ1-3; D ambiguous. CDR1 is LNHDA, CDR2 SQIVND, per germline (reference sequence). Trimming removed 4 bases from V and 0 bases from J, with 25 bases in between. This CDR3 contains 20 residues. This CDR3 is CASSKGGPGFGFDSGNTIYF. CDR3 DNA sequence: TGTGCCAGTAGTAAAGGAGGCCCGGGATTCGGTTTTGACTCTGGAAACACCATATATTTT.

The V call is TRBV12-2, the J call TRBJ2-1; the table names TRBD2, a call not compared with the DNA. TRBV12-2 is marked as a pseudogene. This CDR3 comprises 14 residues. DNA for the CDR3: TGTGCAAGTCGCTTATACCCCTCGGCGGTTGGGAGGTTCTTC. Encoded protein: CASRLYPSAVGRFF.

This clone was detected only once. The chain joins TRBV11-2 to TRBJ2-2; weak D call: TRBD2 (6 bases). Trimming left V 8 bases short and J 4 bases short, with 17 bases between. CDR3 length: 15 amino acids. Germline CDR1 is SGHAT and CDR2 is FQNNGV. CDR3 residues: CASLQGPGVTGELFF. The CDR3 bases are TGTGCCAGCTTACAAGGCCCGGGGGTCACCGGGGAGCTGTTTTTT. The whole variable domain, filled in from reference TRBV11-2 and TRBJ2-2, reads EAGVAQSPRYKIIEKRQSVAFWCNPISGHATLYWYQQILGQGPKLLIQFQNNGVVDDSQLPKDRFSAERLKGVDSTLKIQPAKLEDSAVYLCASLQGPGVTGELFFGEGSRLTVL.